The next 2 T cell receptor beta chains were all read from a single sample in a study of cytomegalovirus exposure and HLA in healthy donors. PCR used 60 Vbeta primers and 13 Jbeta primers. Assay used: immunoSEQ multiplex PCR; TCRdb lists only in-frame clones, some missing. This table holds about 170,000 clones, 80% found once. Source material: PBMCs. Source of these receptors: a woman between 50 and 59 years old in good health and CMV-seropositive.

The gene calls are TRBV28 and TRBJ2-7; possible D gene TRBD1, 5 bases. CDR1 is MDHEN and CDR2 is SYDVKM in the germline V gene. This CDR3 spans 14 amino acids. With 0 bases removed from V and 3 bases from J, the gap between germline ends came to 9 bases. Here the CDR3 DNA reads TGTGCCAGCAGTTTATGGGACACAGTCTACGAGCAGTACTTC. This sequence encodes CASSLWDTVYEQYF.

The CDR3 DNA sequence: TGTGCCAGCAGCGTAGAAGGTAGCATAAAGAGGCAGCCCCAGCATTTT. This sequence encodes CASSVEGSIKRQPQHF. The V gene is TRBV9, the J gene TRBJ1-5; no clear D gene. CDR1 and CDR2 (germline): SGDLS, YYNGEE. The V gene lost 0 bases and the J gene lost 7 bases, with 17 bases spanning the gap. This CDR3 region has 16 residues.